This TCR beta chain is from a study of blood T cell repertoires in COVID-19. Study-level background: T cells, B-cell-depleted T cells, or PBMCs supplied cDNA or gDNA.

Germline CDR1 LGHDT, CDR2 YNNKEL (reference sequence). V was shortened by 1 base and J by 2 bases, with 13 bases between the two germline ends. CDR3 length: 16 residues. Assay used: immunoSEQ multiplex PCR; TCRdb lists only in-frame clones, some missing. Of roughly 190,000 clones listed, around four fifths are singletons. Input material: peripheral blood. The TCR was taken from a woman aged 65 to 85 with COVID-19, enrolled during active disease. The rearrangement uses TRBV3-1 (or the pseudogene TRBV3-2) and TRBJ2-3; D call uncertain. CDR3 residues: CASSQAPFGDTDTQYF. CDR3 nucleotides: TGTGCCAGCAGCCAAGCCCCCTTCGGAGACACAGATACGCAGTATTTT.